These 7 T cell receptor beta chains came from one sample sequenced in a study of PD-L1 blockade in urothelial cancer. Regarding time point: pretreatment peripheral blood. Profiling relied on immunoSEQ multiplex PCR, and the TCRdb table lists in-frame clones only, not all of them. This table holds under 80,000 clones, roughly four fifths found once. The specimen was PBMCs, collected around atezolizumab (anti-PD-L1) treatment. Receptors originate from a man between 65 and 85 years old with urothelial cancer.

The chain links TRBV2 to TRBJ2-3; weak D call: TRBD2 (5 bases). V lost 7 bases, J lost 2 bases, and 19 bases lay in between. The CDR3 extends over 16 amino acids. CDR1 is SNHLY, CDR2 FYNNEI, per germline. This chain's CDR3 is CASKLEKRTPTDTQYF. The CDR3 coding sequence is TGTGCCAGCAAGCTTGAGAAGCGGACGCCCACAGATACGCAGTATTTT.

This chain uses TRBV5-1 with TRBJ2-1; TRBD2 aligns across 9 bases. The CDR3 spans 15 residues. V gave up 5 bases and J gave up 3 bases; unmatched junction bases: 6. Germline V gene lookup returns CDR1 SGHRS and CDR2 YFSETQ. CDR3 region: CASRTSGGNYNEQFF. The CDR3 nucleotides are TGCGCCAGCAGGACTAGCGGCGGAAACTACAATGAGCAGTTCTTC.

V is TRBV5-1 and J is TRBJ2-2, with 16 bases identical to TRBD2. The CDR3 covers 18 residues. V lost 4 bases and J lost 3; bases outside the gene matches: 6. In germline, CDR1 is SGHRS, CDR2 YFSETQ. The CDR3 protein is CASSAGLAGGPDTGELFF. The CDR3 DNA reads as TGCGCCAGCAGCGCGGGACTAGCGGGGGGGCCAGACACCGGGGAGCTGTTTTTT.

This chain links TRBV5-1 with TRBJ1-4; no firm D call. Trimming shortened V by 4 bases and J by 3 bases, and 16 bases separated the two germline ends. The CDR3 is made up of 16 amino acids. Germline V CDR1 and CDR2: SGHRS, YFSETQ. The CDR3 nucleotides read TGCGCCAGCAGCCCAGGCGGGGATGCAGCTAATGAAAAACTGTTTTTT. As protein: CASSPGGDAANEKLFF.

The chain carries TRBV5-3 and TRBJ1-4; D remains ambiguous. Being an ORF, TRBV5-3 has a function that is uncertain. The V gene lost 4 bases and the J gene lost 4 bases, with 17 bases spanning the gap. The CDR3 runs to 16 residues. The CDR3 here is CARSRRTEAINEKLFF. The DNA for the CDR3 is TGTGCCAGAAGCCGCCGGACTGAGGCCATTAATGAAAAACTGTTTTTT.

V usage is TRBV2 and J usage is TRBJ2-3; 7 bases line up with TRBD2. Looked up from germline, CDR1 is SNHLY and CDR2 is FYNNEI. The J segment lost 8 bases and the V segment lost 4 bases, leaving 9 bases of the junction unmatched. The CDR3 runs to 14 residues. In nucleotides, the CDR3 is TGTGCCAGCAGTGGCCAGCGGGACCGGGGTACGCAGTATTTT. This encodes CASSGQRDRGTQYF.

The gene calls are TRBV5-4 and TRBJ2-2, with D hard to call. V lost 3 bases and J lost 3, with 9 bases in between. Germline CDR1 reads SGHNT; CDR2 reads YYREEE (reference sequence). The CDR3 extends over 14 amino acids. CDR3: CASSWPGYTGELFF. The CDR3 DNA reads TGTGCCAGCAGCTGGCCCGGGTACACCGGGGAGCTGTTTTTT.